This entry describes one T cell receptor beta chain. Only a few counts were recorded for this clone. Its recognized antigen is unknown. Base qualities are missing; no much larger clone stands one base away. This sample is drawn from a study of Ad26.COV2.S vaccination and SARS-CoV-2 variants (dated by TCRdb to about 2021). Concerning the study at large: Donors in the vaccine arm were drawn from COV1001, a phase I-IIa trial of Ad26.COV2.S in healthy adults that was multicentre, randomized, double-blind and placebo-controlled. Ad26.COV2.S was administered intramuscularly at 5 x 10^10 or 1 x 10^11 viral particles, either as a single shot or as two shots given 56 days apart. TCRbeta repertoire sequencing served as the tool for gauging how specific and how broad the SARS-CoV-2-reactive T cell receptors were following Ad26.COV2.S vaccination. The TCR-sequenced set comprised approximately 32 samples: approximately 20 Ad26.COV2.S vaccine recipients, 5 placebo recipients and 8 SARS-CoV-2 convalescent individuals. Trial participants were randomized into five groups of five, in which low-dose or high-dose Ad26.COV2.S was given once or twice, or placebo was given on both occasions. Investigators remained blinded to trial group allocation during experiments and outcome assessment.

In the paper's terms, the treatment or condition label means: some 20 received Ad26.COV2.S at low or high dose, single or two shots; 5 received placebo; per-sample allocation not given. For vaccine and placebo recipients, the sequenced repertoires came from samples collected on day 63 after the first injection. In Cohort 1b, roughly 25 adults aged 18-55 years were enrolled at a single site in Boston, USA, between 29 July and 7 August 2020. Ad26.COV2.S was a replication-incompetent adenovirus type 26 vector that expressed a prefusion-stabilized SARS-CoV-2 spike protein derived from the original Wuhan strain. The study at large found these results: It was noted by the authors that total T cell responses may have been underestimated by the TCR breadth and depth analyses. After vaccination, substantial breadth of spike-specific CD8+ and CD4+ T cell responses was reported. The study was not powered to compare responses between vaccine doses or regimens. Spike-specific TCR breadth was higher in Ad26.COV2.S recipients than in placebo recipients (P = 0.0014). Vaccine and placebo recipients had similar non-spike TCR breadth, a finding consistent with the vaccine containing only spike.

The CDR3 goes from the cysteine to the phenylalanine over 15 residues. Solely the CDR3 DNA is kept, with 45 bases framed from the first base. V lost 5 bases and J lost 8 bases; the stretch between them is 19 bases long. The germline V gene provides CDR1 SGHTA and CDR2 FQGNSA. The immunoSEQ Assay was the method used to sequence TCRbeta CDR3 regions. After extraction, genomic DNA underwent amplification by bias-controlled multiplex PCR, followed by high-throughput sequencing. Turning to the authors' computational methods: To quantify the absolute abundance of each unique TCRbeta CDR3 region, sequences were collapsed and filtered. T cell fraction was estimated by normalizing TCRbeta template counts to usable DNA, with usable DNA measured through amplification of reference genes found in all nucleated cells. Repertoire TCRs were annotated as SARS-CoV-2-specific when V gene, CDR3 amino acid sequence and J gene were exactly matched to a known reactive TCR set. MIRA supplied the reference SARS-CoV-2 TCR set, which was filtered for enrichment in COVID-19-positive ImmuneCODE repertoires so that public or cross-reactive TCRs were removed. Drawing on the MIRA antigens, annotated TCRs were analysed further at the level of specific ORF or position within ORF. Depth was the summed frequency of annotated unique rearrangements, while breadth was defined as annotated unique rearrangements over total unique productive rearrangements. Two-sided Wilcoxon rank-sum tests were used to compare TCR breadth between groups. TCRdb's version of the immuneACCESS table is confined to in-frame rearrangements and falls short of the full clone set. An unresolved V gene accounts for under half of the shortfall where checked; the remainder is of unknown origin. The V and J calls and the clone size are those of that table, but D and trimming were determined from the DNA. This sample gives over 250,000 clones in total; about 90% of them show up just once. The ten largest clones add up to about 3.1% of the sample.

The receptor comes from a person aged 18 to 65 who received the Ad26.COV2.S COVID-19 vaccine or a placebo. The sequencing used peripheral blood, collected in a trial of Ad26.COV2.S vaccine versus placebo. The V and J genes are TRBV7-2 and TRBJ2-1; the D gene is possibly TRBD2, with 6 bases matching. The CDR3 protein sequence reads: CASSPLWGGGHEQFF. Here is the DNA: TGTGCCAGCAGCCCCTTGTGGGGAGGCGGCCATGAGCAGTTCTTC.